This T cell receptor beta chain was sequenced for a study of naive and memory T cell subsets. This clonotype has just a few counts. Two oligonucleotides, mixed equimolar, formed the beta constant-region primer covering TRBC1 and TRBC2. TCRdb re-called the UMI-ligation and nested PCR reads through MiXCR, storing one row per CDR3 protein. The data contain tens of thousands of distinct CDR3 sequences, around 13% of them singletons. This CDR3 has 13 residues. Trimming took 10 bases from V and 7 from J; bases not matched to a gene: 2. The chain is built from TRBV12-3 or TRBV12-4 and TRBJ2-1; 15 nucleotides match TRBD2. Sequencing was done on a sample of central memory CD4+ T cells from blood. The source of this sequence is a human donor in good health. CDR3 bases: TGTGCCATAGGGACTAGCGGGAGGAATGAGCAGTTCTTC. This gives the protein CAIGTSGRNEQFF.